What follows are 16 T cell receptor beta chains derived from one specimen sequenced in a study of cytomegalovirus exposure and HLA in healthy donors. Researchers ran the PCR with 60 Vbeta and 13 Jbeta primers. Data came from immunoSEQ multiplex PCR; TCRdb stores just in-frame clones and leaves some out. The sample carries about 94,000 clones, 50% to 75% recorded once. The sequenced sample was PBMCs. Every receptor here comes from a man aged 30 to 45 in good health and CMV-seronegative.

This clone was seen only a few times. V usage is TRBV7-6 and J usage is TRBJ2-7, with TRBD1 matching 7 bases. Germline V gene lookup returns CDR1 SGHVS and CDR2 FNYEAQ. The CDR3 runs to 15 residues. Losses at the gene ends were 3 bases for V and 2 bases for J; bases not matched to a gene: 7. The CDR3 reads CASSLFGDRTYEQYF. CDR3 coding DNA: TGTGCCAGCAGCTTGTTCGGGGACAGAACCTACGAGCAGTACTTC.

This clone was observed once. The CDR3 coding sequence is TGTGCCAGCAGCAAGACAGGGAATCAGCCCCAGCATTTT. Translation: CASSKTGNQPQHF. The V and J genes are TRBV7-3 and TRBJ1-5, with TRBD1 identical over 7 bases. Germline CDR1 and CDR2: SGHTA and FQGTGA. There are 13 residues in the CDR3. The ends lost 5 bases at V and 4 bases at J; junction bases unmatched: 2.

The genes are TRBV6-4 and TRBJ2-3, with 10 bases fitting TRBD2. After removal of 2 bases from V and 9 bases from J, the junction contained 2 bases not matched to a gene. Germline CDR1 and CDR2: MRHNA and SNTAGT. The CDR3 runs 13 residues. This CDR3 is CASSDQLAGTQYF. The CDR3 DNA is TGTGCCAGCAGTGACCAACTAGCGGGGACGCAGTATTTT.

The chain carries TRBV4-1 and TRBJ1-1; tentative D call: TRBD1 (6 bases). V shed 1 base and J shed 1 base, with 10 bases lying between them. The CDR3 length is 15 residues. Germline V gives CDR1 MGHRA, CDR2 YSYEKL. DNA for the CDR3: TGCGCCAGCAGCCAAGTTAGGACAGAGAACACTGAAGCTTTCTTT. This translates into CASSQVRTENTEAFF.

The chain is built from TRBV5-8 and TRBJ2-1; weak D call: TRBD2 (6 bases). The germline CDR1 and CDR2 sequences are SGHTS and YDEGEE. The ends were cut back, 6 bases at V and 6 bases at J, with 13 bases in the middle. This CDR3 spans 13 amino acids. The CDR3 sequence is CASNLGLINEQFF. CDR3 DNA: TGTGCCAGCAACCTGGGACTCATCAATGAGCAGTTCTTC.

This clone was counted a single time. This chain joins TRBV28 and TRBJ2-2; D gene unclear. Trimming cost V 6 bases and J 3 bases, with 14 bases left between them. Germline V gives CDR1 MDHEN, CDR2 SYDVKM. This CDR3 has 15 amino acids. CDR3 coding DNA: TGTGCCAGCAGCCCCAGTAGCCTAGACACCGGGGAGCTGTTTTTT. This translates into CASSPSSLDTGELFF.

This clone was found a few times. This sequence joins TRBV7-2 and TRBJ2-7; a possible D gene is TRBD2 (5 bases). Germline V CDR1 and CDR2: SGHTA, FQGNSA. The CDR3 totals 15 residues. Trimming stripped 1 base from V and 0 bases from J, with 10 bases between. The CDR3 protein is CASSLVSGSSYEQYF. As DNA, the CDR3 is TGTGCCAGCAGCTTAGTCAGCGGAAGCTCCTACGAGCAGTACTTC.

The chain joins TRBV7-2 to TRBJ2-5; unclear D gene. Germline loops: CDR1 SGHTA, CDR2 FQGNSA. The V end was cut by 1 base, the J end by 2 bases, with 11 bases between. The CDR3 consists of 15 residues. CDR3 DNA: TGTGCCAGCAGCTTAGAAGGCGGCGGACAAGAGACCCAGTACTTC. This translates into CASSLEGGGQETQYF.

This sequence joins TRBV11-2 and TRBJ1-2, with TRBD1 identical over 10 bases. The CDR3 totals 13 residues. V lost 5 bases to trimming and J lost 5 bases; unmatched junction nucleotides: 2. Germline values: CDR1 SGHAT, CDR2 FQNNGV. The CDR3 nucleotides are TGTGCCAGCAGCGGGACAGGGGCTTATGGCTACACCTTC. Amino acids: CASSGTGAYGYTF.

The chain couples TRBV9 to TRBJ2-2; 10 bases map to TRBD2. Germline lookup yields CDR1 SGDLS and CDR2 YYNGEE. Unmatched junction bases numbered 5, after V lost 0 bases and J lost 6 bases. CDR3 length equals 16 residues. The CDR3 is CASSVEGAGGPGELFF. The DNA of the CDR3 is TGTGCCAGCAGCGTAGAAGGAGCGGGAGGGCCCGGGGAGCTGTTTTTT.

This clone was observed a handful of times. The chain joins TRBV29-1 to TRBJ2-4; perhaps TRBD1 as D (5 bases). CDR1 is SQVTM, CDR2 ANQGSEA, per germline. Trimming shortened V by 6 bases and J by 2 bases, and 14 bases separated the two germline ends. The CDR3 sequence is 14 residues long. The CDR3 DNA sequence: TGCAGCGTCGCCCAGGGTTTTACCAAAAACATTCAGTACTTC. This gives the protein CSVAQGFTKNIQYF.

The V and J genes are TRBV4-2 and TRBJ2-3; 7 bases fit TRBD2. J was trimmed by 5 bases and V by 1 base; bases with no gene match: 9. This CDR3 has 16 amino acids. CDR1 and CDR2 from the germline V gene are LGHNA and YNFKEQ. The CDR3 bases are TGTGCCAGCAGCCAAGGTAGTATGTTAGCGGGAGATACGCAGTATTTT. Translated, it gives CASSQGSMLAGDTQYF.

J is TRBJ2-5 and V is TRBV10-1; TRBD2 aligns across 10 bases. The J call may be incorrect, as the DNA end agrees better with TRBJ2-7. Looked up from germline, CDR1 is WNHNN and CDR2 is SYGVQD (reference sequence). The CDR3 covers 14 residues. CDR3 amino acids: CASSSSGGTYEQYF. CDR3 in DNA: TGCGCCAGCAGCTCTAGCGGGGGAACCTACGAGCAGTACTTC.

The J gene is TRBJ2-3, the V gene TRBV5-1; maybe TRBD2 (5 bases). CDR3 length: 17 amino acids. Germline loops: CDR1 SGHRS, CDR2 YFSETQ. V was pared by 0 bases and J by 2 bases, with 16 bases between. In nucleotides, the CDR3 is TGCGCCAGCAGCTTGGTATTGGACTCCTCTTCCACAGATACGCAGTATTTT. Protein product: CASSLVLDSSSTDTQYF.

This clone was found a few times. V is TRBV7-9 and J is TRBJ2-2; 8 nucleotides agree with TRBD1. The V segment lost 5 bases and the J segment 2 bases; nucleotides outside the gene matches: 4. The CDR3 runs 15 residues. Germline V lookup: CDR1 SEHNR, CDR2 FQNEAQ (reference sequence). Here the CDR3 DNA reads TGTGCCAGCAGCCTGGACAGGGTAAACACCGGGGAGCTGTTTTTT. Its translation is CASSLDRVNTGELFF.

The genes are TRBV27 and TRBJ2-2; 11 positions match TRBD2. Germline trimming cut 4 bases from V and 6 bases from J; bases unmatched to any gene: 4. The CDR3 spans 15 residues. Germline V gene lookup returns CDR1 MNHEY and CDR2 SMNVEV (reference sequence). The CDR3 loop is CASSSLTSGAGELFF. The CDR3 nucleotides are TGTGCCAGCAGTTCGTTGACTAGCGGGGCCGGGGAGCTGTTTTTT.